The next 14 T cell receptor beta chains were all read from a single sample in a study of Ad26.COV2.S vaccination and SARS-CoV-2 variants (dated by TCRdb to the early 2020s). Receptors were amplified or captured by the immunoSEQ multiplex PCR assay. Drawn from immuneACCESS, this table holds only the in-frame rearrangements with V and J called that TCRdb kept. Clones are partly lost; checked studies trace under half to an unresolved V gene and leave the rest unexplained. Across this sample there are a few hundred thousand clones, with about nine tenths seen only once. The top ten clones comprise less than 2% of the sample. Per the publication, the treatment or condition label means: roughly 19 received Ad26.COV2.S at low or high dose, single or two shots; five or six received placebo; per-sample allocation not given. Repertoires of vaccine and placebo recipients were sequenced from samples collected on day 63 after the first injection.

Sequenced material: peripheral blood, taken in a trial of Ad26.COV2.S vaccine versus placebo. The receptors stem from a person between 18 and 65 years old who received the Ad26.COV2.S COVID-19 vaccine or a placebo.

The gene calls are TRBV28 and TRBJ2-7; D remains unclear. The CDR3 spans 14 residues. Trimming removed 7 bases from V and 3 bases from J, with 16 bases in between. Germline-derived CDR1 and CDR2 are MDHEN and SYDVKM. The DNA of the CDR3 is TGTGCCAGCACCCCGGGCGAACAGCTCTACGAGCAGTACTTC. It specifies CASTPGEQLYEQYF. Using reference TRBV28 and TRBJ2-7 for the parts outside the CDR3, the full variable domain is DVKVTQSSRYLVKRTGEKVFLECVQDMDHENMFWYRQDPGLGLRLIYFSYDVKMKEKGDIPEGYSVSREKKERFSLILESASTNQTSMYLCASTPGEQLYEQYFGPGTRLTVT.

V usage is TRBV15 and J usage is TRBJ2-3; no definite D call. The CDR3 runs 16 residues. V was shortened by 1 base and J by 3 bases, with 14 bases between the two germline ends. In germline, CDR1 is LNHNV, CDR2 YYDKDF (reference sequence). The CDR3 loop reads CATSRGLRVPTDTQYF. CDR3 in DNA: TGTGCCACCAGCAGAGGTCTCCGGGTACCGACAGATACGCAGTATTTT.

This sequence joins TRBV19 and TRBJ1-1; a weak D match, TRBD1 (5 bases). Per germline, CDR1 LNHDA and CDR2 SQIVND (reference sequence). The CDR3 is made up of 15 amino acids. Trimming took off 5 bases at V and 4 bases at J, with 17 bases between the two ends. CDR3 sequence (DNA): TGTGCCAGTAGTTATCTGTCTTCGGGGGGCACTGAAGCTTTCTTT. Translated, it gives CASSYLSSGGTEAFF.

The chain recombines TRBV3-1 (or the pseudogene TRBV3-2) with TRBJ2-7; D uncertain. This CDR3 region has 12 residues. The germline gives CDR1 LGHDT, CDR2 YNNKEL (reference sequence). The ends were cut back, 4 bases at V and 6 bases at J, with 10 bases in the middle. The DNA of the CDR3 is TGTGCCAGCAGCCCGATAGCCGGCGAGCAGTACTTC. This encodes CASSPIAGEQYF.

V and J are TRBV11-2 and TRBJ2-7; TRBD1 agrees at 12 bases. The germline V gene has CDR1 SGHAT and CDR2 FQNNGV. This CDR3 region has 16 residues. Trimming cost V 7 bases and J 1 base; bases outside gene matches: 8. CDR3 sequence reads: CASKLPGQGASYEQYF. In DNA form, the CDR3 reads TGTGCCAGCAAACTACCGGGACAGGGGGCTTCCTACGAGCAGTACTTC.

The chain joins TRBV15 to TRBJ2-7; the D is unclear. V lost 1 base and J lost 5, with 15 bases in between. The CDR3 spans 15 residues. Germline V gene data show CDR1 as LNHNV and CDR2 as YYDKDF (reference sequence). In DNA form, the CDR3 reads TGTGCCACCAGCAGAGTGATGCGTGGGCTCGACGAGCAGTACTTC. Protein product: CATSRVMRGLDEQYF. The variable domain in full, completed from reference TRBV15 and TRBJ2-7, reads DAMVIQNPRYQVTQFGKPVTLSCSQTLNHNVMYWYQQKSSQAPKLLFHYYDKDFNNEADTPDNFQSRRPNTSFCFLDIRSPGLGDTAMYLCATSRVMRGLDEQYFGPGTRLTVT.

The chain has TRBV5-4 and TRBJ2-2; TRBD2 matches 12 bases. CDR1 is SGHNT and CDR2 is YYREEE in the germline V gene (reference sequence). With V trimmed by 4 bases and J by 0 bases, 7 bases remained unmatched. The CDR3 spans 18 residues. This CDR3 is CASSDPSGGGANTGELFF. CDR3 nucleotides: TGTGCCAGCAGCGACCCTAGCGGGGGGGGCGCGAACACCGGGGAGCTGTTTTTT.

This sequence joins TRBV4-3 and TRBJ2-7; D is uncertain. Trimming took 2 bases from V and 6 from J, leaving 11 bases between them. The CDR3 length is 13 residues. Germline loops: CDR1 LGHNA, CDR2 YSLEER. The CDR3 sequence is CASSQREGSEQYF. CDR3 nucleotides: TGCGCCAGCAGCCAAAGAGAAGGAAGCGAGCAGTACTTC.

V is TRBV7-6 and J is TRBJ2-1, with TRBD2 matching 10 bases. This CDR3 comprises 15 residues. Trimming at V came to 5 bases and at J to 4 bases, leaving 5 bases not matched to a gene. Germline-derived CDR1 and CDR2 are SGHVS and FNYEAQ. CDR3 sequence reads: CASSPSGGFYNEQFF. CDR3 nucleotides: TGTGCCAGCAGCCCTAGCGGGGGATTTTACAATGAGCAGTTCTTC.

The chain carries TRBV4-3 and TRBJ1-2, with D possibly being TRBD1 (5 bases). Trimming removed 1 base from V and 4 bases from J, with 13 bases in between. Germline V gene data show CDR1 as LGHNA and CDR2 as YSLEER. This CDR3 is 15 amino acids long. The CDR3 DNA follows: TGCGCCAGCAGCCAAGGTAGGGGCGCAGGCTATGGCTACACCTTC. This translates into CASSQGRGAGYGYTF.

The chain combines TRBV10-1 with TRBJ2-2; D uncertain. Trimming cost V 3 bases and J 0 bases, with 11 bases left between them. Per germline, CDR1 WNHNN and CDR2 SYGVQD (reference sequence). This CDR3 region has 16 residues. The chain's CDR3 is CASSDGSYANTGELFF. In DNA form, the CDR3 reads TGCGCCAGCAGTGACGGCAGTTATGCGAACACCGGGGAGCTGTTTTTT.

This chain joins TRBV11-2 and TRBJ2-7, with D tentatively TRBD1 (6 bases). Trimming left V 5 bases short and J 2 bases short, with 10 bases between. Germline-derived CDR1 and CDR2 are SGHAT and FQNNGV. The CDR3 is 13 amino acids. CDR3 coding DNA: TGTGCCAGCAGCCAAGGGACAACCTACGAGCAGTACTTC. It specifies CASSQGTTYEQYF.

This clone was seen just once. This chain uses TRBV2 with TRBJ2-3, with 7 bases that match TRBD2. Per germline, CDR1 SNHLY and CDR2 FYNNEI. The CDR3 extends over 17 amino acids. V gave up 5 bases and J gave up 2 bases; unmatched junction bases: 13. This CDR3 reads CASSNSMGLPYTDTQYF. The CDR3 DNA follows: TGTGCCAGCAGTAATAGCATGGGACTACCTTACACAGATACGCAGTATTTT. The full variable domain, rest sourced from reference TRBV2 and TRBJ2-3, is EPEVTQTPSHQVTQMGQEVILRCVPISNHLYFYWYRQILGQKVEFLVSFYNNEISEKSEIFDDQFSVERPDGSNFTLKIRSTKLEDSAMYFCASSNSMGLPYTDTQYFGPGTRLTVL.

This sequence joins TRBV7-2 and TRBJ2-3, with a weak D call TRBD1 (5 bases). The V gene's germline CDR1 is SGHTA and CDR2 FQGNSA. This CDR3 has 14 residues. Trimming cost V 3 bases and J 2 bases, with 9 bases left between them. The CDR3 DNA sequence: TGTGCCAGCAGCTTCAACAGGAACACAGATACGCAGTATTTT. It encodes CASSFNRNTDTQYF.